This entry is about one T cell receptor (beta chain). The sample is drawn from a study of shared clonotypes between healthy human individuals. The study ran the assay at deep level. The protocol was immunoSEQ multiplex PCR, while the TCRdb copy is restricted to in-frame clones and leaves out a portion. The sample contains about 640,000 clones, roughly 70% of which appear only once. Sequencing was performed on memory CD4+ T cells sorted from blood. The subset here: CD45RA-negative fraction. The clonotype originates from a woman aged 25 to 39 in good health.

This chain's CDR3 is CASSPGLAGAGTDTQYF. The CDR3 bases are TGTGCCAGCAGCCCAGGACTAGCGGGAGCCGGCACAGATACGCAGTATTTT. The chain joins TRBV11-2 to TRBJ2-3; 13 nucleotides agree with TRBD2. Germline CDR1 SGHAT, CDR2 FQNNGV. This CDR3 contains 17 residues. J gave up 1 base and V 5 bases, and 6 bases lay outside the gene matches. The full variable domain, in which reference TRBV11-2 and TRBJ2-3 provide the parts outside the CDR3, is EAGVAQSPRYKIIEKRQSVAFWCNPISGHATLYWYQQILGQGPKLLIQFQNNGVVDDSQLPKDRFSAERLKGVDSTLKIQPAKLEDSAVYLCASSPGLAGAGTDTQYFGPGTRLTVL.